These 3 T cell receptor beta chains share one sample of origin, sequenced in a study of spatial heterogeneity in lung cancer. Regarding the study as a whole: For expanded intratumoral alpha and beta TCRs, counts tracked tumor mutation counts.

Antigen specificity for these receptors is unknown. One entry per CDR3 protein, called by TCRdb with MiXCR from the 5' RACE reads. The data contain roughly 2,100 distinct CDR3 sequences, roughly a fifth of them singletons. Time point given: sample taken at primary tumor resection. The sample here was lung tumor tissue, taken at surgery. These receptors all come from a male donor with early-stage non-small cell lung cancer.

Many counts were recorded for this clonotype. V is TRBV11-1 and J is TRBJ2-3; the D is unclear. This CDR3 has 12 amino acids. The germline V and J ends were trimmed by 2 bases and 2 bases, with 2 bases remaining between them. Germline lookup yields CDR1 SGHAT and CDR2 FQDESV (reference sequence). CDR3 loop: CASSLNTDTQYF. The CDR3 region has the DNA TGTGCCAGCAGCTTAAACACAGATACGCAGTATTTT. Variable domain in full (rest from reference TRBV11-1 and TRBJ2-3): EAEVAQSPRYKITEKSQAVAFWCDPISGHATLYWYRQILGQGPELLVQFQDESVVDDSQLPKDRFSAERLKGVDSTLKIQPAELGDSAMYLCASSLNTDTQYFGPGTRLTVL.

In this sample, this clonotype is large. The chain couples TRBV28 to TRBJ2-1; D gene uncertain. CDR3 length: 13 residues. Germline CDR1 is MDHEN and CDR2 is SYDVKM. Trimming pared 1 base from V and 6 bases from J, leaving 7 bases between. This chain's CDR3 is CASSLYWGNEQFF. CDR3 nucleotides: TGTGCCAGCAGTTTATACTGGGGCAATGAGCAGTTCTTC.

The chain couples TRBV18 to TRBJ2-5; D unclear. Trimming pared 3 bases from V and 3 bases from J, leaving 17 bases between. Germline CDR1 KGHSH, CDR2 LQKENI. The length of the CDR3 is 16 residues. The CDR3 spells CASSPFFSGLEETQYF. CDR3 sequence (DNA): TGTGCCAGCTCACCGTTTTTTAGTGGGTTGGAAGAGACCCAGTACTTC.